Listed here are 7 T cell receptor beta chains from one sample, sequenced in a study of OX40 agonist ivuxolimab in advanced cancers. The data were produced by immunoSEQ multiplex PCR, yet TCRdb's version contains in-frame clones alone and is incomplete. The data contain about 98,000 clones, approximately 90% of them singletons. The sample in question was CD4+ or CD8+ T cells sorted from blood, obtained in a trial of the OX40 agonist ivuxolimab. These receptors originate from an adult with an advanced solid tumor such as melanoma, head and neck, liver or kidney cancer.

The CDR3 reads CASSQGAGNEQYF. The CDR3, as DNA: TGTGCCAGCAGCCAGGGGGCAGGGAACGAGCAGTACTTC. The chain recombines TRBV11-3 with TRBJ2-7; 8 positions agree with TRBD1. CDR1 is SGHNT and CDR2 is YENEEA in the germline V gene. The CDR3 consists of 13 residues. With V trimmed by 5 bases and J by 5 bases, 5 bases remained unmatched.

The chain joins TRBV18 to TRBJ1-5; no firm D call. The germline gives CDR1 KGHSH, CDR2 LQKENI. The V end was cut by 6 bases, the J end by 4 bases, with 10 bases between. The CDR3 is 13 residues long. The CDR3 loop reads CASSQRANQPQHF. In DNA, the CDR3 is TGTGCCAGCTCCCAACGCGCGAATCAGCCCCAGCATTTT.

V usage is TRBV28 and J usage is TRBJ2-7; D is uncertain. Trimming took 5 bases from V and 5 from J, leaving 16 bases between them. This CDR3 region has 14 residues. CDR1 and CDR2 (germline): MDHEN, SYDVKM. CDR3 coding DNA: TGTGCCAGCAGTCTCCCCCCAGCCGACAACGAGCAGTACTTC. It yields the protein CASSLPPADNEQYF.

V usage is TRBV4-2 and J usage is TRBJ1-2; D ambiguous. V lost 3 bases to trimming and J lost 8 bases, with 19 bases between them. CDR1 and CDR2 from the germline V gene are LGHNA and YNFKEQ. CDR3 length: 15 amino acids. This chain's CDR3 is CASSQPPAEGPGYTF. The CDR3 nucleotides read TGTGCCAGCAGCCAGCCCCCGGCGGAAGGACCCGGCTACACCTTC.

This rearrangement joins TRBV7-2 to TRBJ2-7, with D unclear. This CDR3 region has 14 residues. CDR1 and CDR2 from the germline V gene are SGHTA and FQGNSA. Trimming took 5 bases from V and 0 from J, leaving 11 bases between them. The CDR3 nucleotides are TGTGCCAGCAGCCCCCGGCGCGTCTCCTACGAGCAGTACTTC. This codes for CASSPRRVSYEQYF.

The J gene is TRBJ2-2, the V gene TRBV6-6; 8 bases are shared with TRBD1. The CDR3 runs to 15 residues. V shed 6 bases and J 5 bases; nucleotides not matched to a gene: 8. Germline CDR1 reads MNHNY; CDR2 reads SVGAGI (reference sequence). For the CDR3, the DNA is TGTGCCAGCAGGAATCGGACAGGGCGAACCGGGGAGCTGTTTTTT. It codes for CASRNRTGRTGELFF.

V and J are TRBV27 and TRBJ2-7, with 8 bases that match TRBD1. With V trimmed by 5 bases and J by 2 bases, 11 bases remained unmatched. This CDR3 contains 16 residues. Germline V lookup: CDR1 MNHEY, CDR2 SMNVEV (reference sequence). The DNA for the CDR3 is TGTGCCAGCAGTCCAAAGGGACAGGCCAGGACCTACGAGCAGTACTTC. It translates to CASSPKGQARTYEQYF.